This T cell receptor (beta chain) came from a study of regulatory T cells in long-lasting Graves disease. Investigators prepared the TCR beta libraries by applying iRepertoire HTBI primers and Arm-PCR of CDR3 regions. TCRdb ran MiXCR on the multiplex PCR reads and lists one entry per CDR3 protein. The repertoire has about 540,000 distinct CDR3 sequences, 13% of them found once; the top ten carry roughly 10%. The ends were cut back, 0 bases at V and 4 bases at J, with 13 bases in the middle. This CDR3 contains 16 residues. Germline V lookup: CDR1 LGHDT, CDR2 YNNKEL (reference sequence). The study, taken as a whole, reports: Limited sample numbers may have lowered accuracy. Persistent disease was associated with favored TRBV28 usage and with favored use of TRBJ1-2 and TRBJ2-5.

This clonotype came up a few times. What it binds is unknown. Time point described: newly diagnosed GD, antithyroid drugs for less than 3 months. Preparation of the TCR library used RNA extracted from PBMCs. The sample also formed part of further work on T cells in Graves' hyperthyroidism and ophthalmopathy. That study adds: Expanded thyroid clonotypes (above 0.001) were mostly also found in blood.

The chain uses TRBV3-1 and TRBJ2-1; tentatively, D is TRBD2 (6 bases). Source: peripheral blood mononuclear cells (PBMCs), taken at new diagnosis, from a patient treated with antithyroid drugs. This TCR derives from a young man with Graves disease. The CDR3 region is CASSQERTIVYNEQFF. The CDR3 coding sequence is TGTGCCAGCAGCCAAGAGCGGACTATCGTATACAATGAGCAGTTCTTC.